These T cell receptor beta chains were read from a single sample in a study of CD8 T cells in Susac syndrome. In TCRdb, the immunoSEQ multiplex PCR reads were re-called with MiXCR into one record per CDR3 protein. The sample records approximately 120,000 distinct CDR3 sequences, approximately 93% being singletons. Input material: CD8+ T cells from PBMCs. These receptors originate from a human donor with multiple sclerosis. The CDR3 runs from the conserved cysteine through the conserved F or W. Fields, in order: V gene, J gene, CDR3 length, CDR3 protein.

>TRBV7-8|TRBJ2-4|15
CASSYRPESRDIQYF
>TRBV5-4|TRBJ2-7|13
CASSSRDSHEQYF
>TRBV19|TRBJ2-1|11
CASESQTEQFF
>TRBV18|TRBJ1-2|17
CASSPSGGWSANYGYTF
>TRBV12-3/TRBV12-4|TRBJ1-2|15
CASSLRPTGNYGYTF
>TRBV27|TRBJ2-4|16
CASSSPGQGILSIQYF
>TRBV6-4|TRBJ2-7|14
CASRGDSLSYEQYF
>TRBV7-9|TRBJ1-1|13
CAIPQTGGTEAFF
>TRBV13|TRBJ1-1|13
CASSSQGWTEAFF
>TRBV7-2|TRBJ2-5|15
CASSFSGGRQETQYF
>TRBV3-1|TRBJ2-3|17
CASSQDPSGYSTDTQYF
>TRBV24-1|TRBJ2-1|16
CATSDRGDGFYNEQFF
>TRBV9|TRBJ2-1|15
CASSAEGSGGDEQFF
>TRBV4-1|TRBJ1-1|14
CASSWTGDAQEAFF
>TRBV30|TRBJ2-3|16
CAWSVGTSPGTDTQYF
>TRBV9|TRBJ1-5|14
CASSLSYSNQPQHF
>TRBV7-2|TRBJ1-5|14
CASSPGPGYQPQHF
>TRBV9|TRBJ2-7|13
CASSVSGGYEQYF
>TRBV7-8|TRBJ1-5|15
CASSPGRQPNQPQHF
>TRBV6-6|TRBJ1-2|13
CASSYGTGVGYTF
>TRBV4-1|TRBJ2-3|16
CASSQGVGGAGDTQYF
>TRBV7-9|TRBJ1-6|14
CASRTGTDLSPLHF